The entry below gives a single TCR beta chain sequence along with its context. The antigen it recognizes is unknown. No much larger clonotype is one base removed from it; base qualities were not supplied. This sample was taken from a study of blood T cell repertoires in COVID-19 (dated by TCRdb to 2020 to 2021). Looking at the study overall: Samples covering the acute and convalescent phases of COVID-19 were provided by collaborators in the United States, Italy and Spain. The prospective study material was composed of cDNA or gDNA derived from T cells, B-cell-depleted T cells, or PBMCs. The dataset comprised deeply sampled blood TCRbeta repertoires from subjects exposed to, actively infected with, or recovered from COVID-19. The repertoires were released in a freely available public database meant as a resource for research on the immune response to SARS-CoV-2. Samples came from the ongoing ImmuneRACE study (first 160 participants) plus 1,254 subjects from 6 global collaborators. The sample metadata nearly always contained a de-identified subject ID, COVID-19 status, age in years and sex. HLA class I and class II types, where available, came from metadata supplied by the sample provider rather than from assay-based typing.

At one collaborating source in Seattle, patients were enrolled during active infection and were followed longitudinally through the course of disease. The collaborating institutions used their own protocols to collect whole blood in K2EDTA tubes. Collaborator samples were shipped for TCRbeta analysis as frozen whole blood, isolated PBMCs, or DNA extracted from either sample type. What the research found in general, with its limitations: The amount of clinical and demographic metadata varied by source and participant and was provided uncurated.

TCRbeta CDR3 regions were amplified from genomic DNA by means of the immunoSEQ Assay, a bias-controlled multiplex PCR. In the source study's methods: Nucleated cell counts per sample were estimated from amplification of reference gene primers within the assay. To quantify the absolute abundance of each unique TCRbeta CDR3 rearrangement, sequence reads were collapsed and filtered. For each sample, productive Simpson clonality was calculated as the square root of Simpson's diversity index over productive rearrangements. TCRdb holds this immuneACCESS table with in-frame rearrangements only. Some clones are missing; in checked studies, unresolved V genes explain under half, and the rest has no known cause. D and trimming come from the DNA, and the V and J calls and clone size come from that table. The sample table shows around 310,000 clones, and around 91% are seen once. The ten largest clones represent roughly 1% of the sample.

This clonotype originated in a woman in her thirties or forties with COVID-19, enrolled during active disease. The sample taken for sequencing was peripheral blood.

The bases are TGTGCCACAGGGACGGGGGGAGGCTCCTACGAGCAGTACTTC. It translates to CATGTGGGSYEQYF. The rearranged segments are TRBV19 and TRBJ2-7, and 7 bases in between align with TRBD2. According to the germline V gene (reference sequence), CDR1 reads LNHDA and CDR2 reads SQIVND. V is cut back by 10 bases and J by 0 bases, with 9 bases in the junction unmatched. The CDR3 holds 14 amino acids from the cysteine to the phenylalanine. The entry retains the CDR3 DNA only, 42 bases that are in frame from base 1.